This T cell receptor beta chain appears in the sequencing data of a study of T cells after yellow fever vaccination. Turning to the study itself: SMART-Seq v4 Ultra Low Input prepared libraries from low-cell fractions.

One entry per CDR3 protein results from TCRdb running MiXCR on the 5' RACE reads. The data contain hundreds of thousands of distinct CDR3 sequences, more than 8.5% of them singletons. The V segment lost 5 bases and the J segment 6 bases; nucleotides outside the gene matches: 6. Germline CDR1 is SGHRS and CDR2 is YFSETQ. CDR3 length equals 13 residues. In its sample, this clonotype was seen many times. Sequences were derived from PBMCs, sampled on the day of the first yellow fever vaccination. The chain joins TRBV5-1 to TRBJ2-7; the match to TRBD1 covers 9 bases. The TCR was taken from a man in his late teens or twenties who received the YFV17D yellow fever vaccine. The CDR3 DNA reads TGCGCCAGCAGAACGACAGGGGGGGGCGAGCAGTACTTC. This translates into CASRTTGGGEQYF.